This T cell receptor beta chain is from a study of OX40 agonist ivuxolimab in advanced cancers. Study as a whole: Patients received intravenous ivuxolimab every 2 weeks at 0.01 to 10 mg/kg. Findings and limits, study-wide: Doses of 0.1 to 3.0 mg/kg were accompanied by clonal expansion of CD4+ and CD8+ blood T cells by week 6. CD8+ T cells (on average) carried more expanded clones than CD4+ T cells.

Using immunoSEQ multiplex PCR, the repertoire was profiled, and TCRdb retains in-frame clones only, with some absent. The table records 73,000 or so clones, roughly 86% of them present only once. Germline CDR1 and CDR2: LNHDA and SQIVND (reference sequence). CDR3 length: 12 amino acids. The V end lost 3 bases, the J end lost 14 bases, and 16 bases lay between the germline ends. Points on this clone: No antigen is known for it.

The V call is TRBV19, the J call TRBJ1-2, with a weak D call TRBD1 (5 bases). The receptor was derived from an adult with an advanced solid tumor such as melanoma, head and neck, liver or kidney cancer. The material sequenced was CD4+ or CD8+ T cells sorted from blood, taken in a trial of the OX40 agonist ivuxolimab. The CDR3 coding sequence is TGTGCCAGTAGTATCGGGGCTGGGGCAAAGACCTTC. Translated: CASSIGAGAKTF.